The subject of this entry is one TCR beta chain. There are many counts of this clonotype. This receptor's antigen is unknown. No base quality values were provided; no much bigger clone lies one nucleotide off. This sample was taken from a study of spatial heterogeneity in lung cancer (dated by TCRdb to the late 2010s). Notes on the research overall: Beta-chain transcripts were consistently detected in greater numbers than alpha-chain transcripts, which likely reflected higher beta-chain transcript abundance. A strong correlation was found between TCR transcript counts in tumor regions and a T cell transcriptional module score from matched bulk RNA-seq. The study quantitatively compared TCR alpha and beta repertoires across multiple tumor regions, matched nontumor lung and blood in non-small cell lung cancer. Nonsynonymous mutation counts, determined by whole-exome sequencing of tumor tissue, were related to TCR repertoire features. In the raw uncorrected reads, each unique combination of TCR and UMI appeared more than ten times on average. Both alpha and beta chains were TCR-sequenced in samples taken at surgery, namely 220 tumor regions, around 64 matched nontumor lung samples and 50 to 60 PBMC samples.

The cysteine opens and the phenylalanine closes a CDR3 of 14 amino acids. Left in the record is the CDR3 DNA by itself, 42 bases read in frame from the first base. The V and J ends are trimmed by 6 bases and 0 bases, leaving 6 bases between them. CDR1 MNHEY and CDR2 SMNVEV are derived from the germline V gene (reference sequence). Libraries were prepared through 5' RACE. Sequencing relied on a NextSeq 500. The TCR library protocol attached a unique molecular identifier to each TCR cDNA molecule to allow correction of PCR and sequencing errors. In the source study's methods: TCR identification, UMI-based error correction and CDR3 extraction were all carried out with Decombinator tools. Expanded TCRs were defined as those above a frequency of 2 per 1,000, corresponding to the top 1% of the tumor frequency distribution. Expanded tumor TCRs statistically deemed absent (corrected P<0.05) from at least one tumor region were classed as regional, and all other expanded tumor TCRs were classed as ubiquitous. Renyi diversity was calculated using the R vegan package after each repertoire was subsampled 100 times to 5,000 TCRs. CDR3 similarity networks were built from amino acid triplet string-kernel similarity, with CDR3s being connected when pairwise similarity was above 0.82. TCRdb trimmed the raw reads at Q25, called clones with MiXCR and kept productive beta chains. Entries that share a CDR3 protein sequence are merged under the most common genes and DNA. TCRdb, rather than the study authors, made the V and J calls. Recorded for this sample are around 10,000 distinct CDR3 sequences; approximately 5.5% of them occurred a single time. The top ten hold over 20% of the sample.

The time point label on this specimen signifies: sample taken at primary tumor resection. Samples were obtained from approximately 72 patients with early-stage, untreated non-small cell lung cancer from the lung TRACERx cohort. TCR sequencing used whole RNA extracted from tumor and nontumor lung tissue, or from cryopreserved PBMC samples, without cell sorting. Only patients with enough RNA available from two or more tumor regions were chosen for TCR sequencing. Before being selected, tumor and adjacent nontumor lung specimens were reviewed by a lung pathologist. Overall results and qualifications from the work: Estimated TCR-seq coverage of tumor T cells was only around 7.1% for alpha chains and roughly 12% for beta chains. The tumor nonsynonymous mutation count correlated with the number of expanded intratumoral alpha and beta TCRs. Additional single-cell paired TCR alpha and beta sequencing was considered necessary to confirm, at a functional level, the hypothesis that regional TCRs recognize regional mutations. Counts of ubiquitous and regional expanded TCRs were found to correlate with counts of ubiquitous and regional nonsynonymous mutations, respectively.

Sample: lung tumor tissue, taken at surgery. The TCR comes from a female donor with early-stage non-small cell lung cancer. The chain is assembled from TRBV27 and TRBJ1-6; the D gene cannot be resolved reliably. The CDR3 corresponds to CASRRSSYNSPLHF. The nucleotide sequence reads TGTGCCAGCAGGAGGAGCTCCTATAATTCACCCCTCCACTTT.